This T cell receptor (beta chain) was obtained from a study of T cell responses to AZD1222 COVID-19 vaccine. In the study overall: Second-dose intervals near 4 or 12 weeks were combined.

V was pared by 2 bases and J by 9 bases, with 19 bases between. The CDR3 has 15 residues. Comment on this clone: Its target is not known.

Findings and caveats of the study: Spike-specific TCR breadth rose after two AZD1222 doses, and depth rose as well.

Profiled with immunoSEQ multiplex PCR; TCRdb holds only in-frame clones, not every one. The table shows 75,000 to 100,000 clones, with roughly nine tenths occurring only once. The receptor comes from an adult in good health. This sample comprised peripheral blood, obtained on day 0 of AZD1222 vaccination. The V gene is TRBV23-1, the J gene TRBJ1-1; D is ambiguous. TRBV23-1 is an ORF, and what it does is uncertain. Here the CDR3 DNA reads TGCGCCAGCAGTCAAACCCGACGTATGAAAATTCAAGCTTTCTTT. Protein product: CASSQTRRMKIQAFF.